The 23 T cell receptor beta chains given below trace back to one sample, sequenced in a study of blood T cells in healthy people across ages (dated by TCRdb to about 2015). The library was generated by 5' RACE. Sequencer: Illumina HiSeq 2500. A second PCR of 7 to 11 cycles was performed with a sample-barcoded 5' primer and a J-beta primer mix. TCRdb redid the processing of the public reads, applying fastp at Q25 and MiXCR, and retained in-frame beta chains. Here each entry gathers all rows of one CDR3 protein and keeps the most common genes and DNA. Recorded for this sample are about 620,000 distinct CDR3 sequences; 20% to 25% of them occurred a single time. The leading ten clones occupy under 4% of the sample. The sample comprised blood. These receptors were collected from a man aged 70-80 years in good health.

This clonotype was counted a single time. The chain uses TRBV7-3 and TRBJ2-3, with 8 bases fitting TRBD2. V lost 5 bases and J lost 5; bases outside the gene matches: 9. The germline gives CDR1 SGHTA, CDR2 FQGTGA. The length of the CDR3 is 15 residues. The CDR3 DNA reads as TGTGCCAGCAGCATTACTAGCGGACCCGGAGATACGCAGTATTTT. It translates to CASSITSGPGDTQYF.

This clonotype was detected only a few times. Here the CDR3 DNA reads TGCGCCAGCAGCTTGGAAGCGGGCCCCTCAACCTACGAGCAGTACTTC. Translating gives CASSLEAGPSTYEQYF. V gene TRBV5-1 combines with J gene TRBJ2-5; D is perhaps TRBD2 (6 bases). The J call is doubtful: the DNA matches TRBJ2-7 better. The CDR3 runs 16 residues. The germline V gene has CDR1 SGHRS and CDR2 YFSETQ.

The chain links TRBV9 to TRBJ2-1; D possibly corresponds to TRBD1 (6 bases). The CDR3 loop spans 15 amino acids. Per germline, CDR1 SGDLS and CDR2 YYNGEE. Trimming shortened V by 3 bases and J by 11 bases, and 21 bases separated the two germline ends. Here the CDR3 DNA reads TGTGCCAGCAGCGACATACAGGGAGCGTCTACAAAGCAGTTCTTC. Amino acids: CASSDIQGASTKQFF.

To note about this clonotype: A much larger clone differs from this one at a single base, so this may be a read error. The chain recombines TRBV6-1 with TRBJ2-1, with D unclear. V was clipped by 6 bases and J by 0 bases, with 9 bases between them. Per the germline V gene, CDR1 is MNHNS and CDR2 is SASEGT. CDR3 length: 14 residues. The CDR3, as DNA: TGTGCCAGCAGACCATTAAGCTCCTACAATGAGCAGTTCTTC. This encodes CASRPLSSYNEQFF.

This rearrangement joins TRBV7-2 to TRBJ2-5; D perhaps matches TRBD2 (5 bases). The end of the DNA aligns better with TRBJ2-7, so the J call may be wrong. The CDR3 has 14 residues. Germline CDR1 and CDR2: SGHTA and FQGNSA. CDR3 residues: CASSPTAEPYEQYF. CDR3 DNA: TGTGCCAGCAGCCCCACAGCGGAGCCCTACGAGCAGTACTTC.

This clonotype came up a few times. The chain has TRBV13 and TRBJ2-5; 8 bases line up with TRBD1. Near its end, the DNA agrees better with TRBJ2-7, so the J call may be wrong. The CDR3 consists of 16 residues. Germline values: CDR1 PRHDT, CDR2 FYEKMQ (reference sequence). In nucleotides, the CDR3 is TGTGCCAGCAGCTTAGGGACAGGGGAGCTCTCCTACGAGCAGTACTTC. It encodes CASSLGTGELSYEQYF.

This clonotype was detected only once. The CDR3 DNA reads TGTGCCAGCAGTTACAGCGGAAGGGAGACAGATACGCAGTATTTT. Residues: CASSYSGRETDTQYF. The chain employs TRBV6-2 or TRBV6-3 and TRBJ2-3; a possible D gene is TRBD2 (5 bases). This CDR3 comprises 15 residues. V was cut by 2 bases and J by 3 bases, with 12 bases left in between. CDR1 is MNHEY, CDR2 SVGEGT, per germline.

The J gene is TRBJ1-1, the V gene TRBV6-1; 7 bases fit TRBD1. This CDR3 is built from 15 residues. J lost 5 bases, V lost 4 bases, and 10 bases had no gene match. The V gene's germline CDR1 is MNHNS and CDR2 SASEGT. CDR3 in DNA: TGTGCCAGCAGTGCTAGACAGGGAGAGAGTACTGAAGCTTTCTTT. Translating gives CASSARQGESTEAFF.

The genes are TRBV9 and TRBJ2-5; no firm D call. The assigned J gene may be wrong: the sequence end matches TRBJ2-1 better. Germline V CDR1 and CDR2: SGDLS, YYNGEE. CDR3 length equals 16 residues. This chain's CDR3 is CASSVASVSSYNEQFF. The CDR3 DNA sequence: TGTGCCAGCAGCGTAGCCTCTGTGTCTAGCTACAATGAGCAGTTCTTC.

The chain couples TRBV6-2 or TRBV6-3 to TRBJ2-7; D is undetermined. The germline V gene has CDR1 MNHEY and CDR2 SVGEGT. The CDR3 runs to 11 residues. The V end was cut by 8 bases, the J end by 5 bases, with 10 bases between. Here the CDR3 DNA reads TGTGCCAGCGGGGATGGCCACGAGCAGTACTTC. It is translated as CASGDGHEQYF.

This clonotype appeared a single time. V and J are TRBV20-1 and TRBJ2-3; 7 nucleotides match TRBD2. V lost 5 bases, J lost 0 bases, and 2 bases stayed unmatched. CDR3 length equals 13 residues. Germline assignment: CDR1 DFQATT and CDR2 SNEGSKA (reference sequence). The CDR3 sequence is CSALSGSTDTQYF. The CDR3 nucleotides read TGCAGTGCTCTTAGCGGGAGCACAGATACGCAGTATTTT.

This clonotype was observed a handful of times. V is TRBV6-2 or TRBV6-3 and J is TRBJ2-7, with TRBD2 matching over 12 bases. This CDR3 comprises 16 residues. Unmatched junction bases numbered 8, after V lost 7 bases and J lost 1 base. In germline, CDR1 is MNHEY, CDR2 SVGEGT. The CDR3 sequence is CASIPDLAGGSYEQYF. In nucleotides, the CDR3 is TGTGCCAGCATCCCAGATCTAGCGGGAGGGTCCTACGAGCAGTACTTC.

The chain recombines TRBV13 with TRBJ1-2; TRBD1 aligns across 10 bases. This CDR3 is built from 13 residues. Germline V gene sequence: CDR1 PRHDT, CDR2 FYEKMQ (reference sequence). Germline trimming cut 5 bases from V and 10 bases from J; bases unmatched to any gene: 7. DNA for the CDR3: TGTGCCAGCAGCCTGGGACAGGGGAACGACTACACCTTC. As protein: CASSLGQGNDYTF.

This clonotype has more than one count but fewer than ten. A junction boundary mismatches the germline segment, possibly from a read error. This chain uses TRBV2 with TRBJ2-2, with D unclear. Germline lookup yields CDR1 SNHLY and CDR2 FYNNEI. The CDR3 is 15 amino acids. The CDR3 region is CASGESSPQTGELFF. Written as DNA, the CDR3 is TGTGCCAGCGGTGAAAGTAGCCCCCAGACCGGGGAGCTGTTTTTT.

This clonotype has only a few counts. V and J are TRBV7-3 and TRBJ2-2; 8 nucleotides agree with TRBD2. Trimming at V came to 8 bases and at J to 7 bases, leaving 6 bases not matched to a gene. Germline V gene sequence: CDR1 SGHTA, CDR2 FQGTGA. The CDR3 loop spans 13 amino acids. This CDR3 reads CASGATSDGELFF. The CDR3 bases are TGTGCCAGCGGGGCGACTAGCGACGGGGAGCTGTTTTTT.

This clonotype was recorded many times. The chain joins TRBV20-1 to TRBJ2-3; D perhaps matches TRBD2 (6 bases). Germline V gene sequence: CDR1 DFQATT, CDR2 SNEGSKA (reference sequence). The length of the CDR3 is 15 residues. V dropped 3 bases and J dropped 4 bases, with 17 bases sitting between them. The CDR3 here is CSASRGTTFADTQYF. Written as DNA, the CDR3 is TGCAGTGCTAGTCGCGGGACCACGTTCGCAGATACGCAGTATTTT.

The chain is built from TRBV7-9 and TRBJ2-5; no definite D call. The end of the DNA is better explained by TRBJ2-1, so the J call may be wrong. CDR3 length equals 11 residues. CDR1 and CDR2 from the germline V gene are SEHNR and FQNEAQ (reference sequence). Here the CDR3 reads CASSADPLQFF. CDR3 DNA sequence: TGTGCCAGCAGCGCGGACCCCTTGCAGTTCTTC.

This chain uses TRBV20-1 with TRBJ1-1, with D maybe TRBD1 (5 bases). V lost 6 bases and J lost 2, with 16 bases in between. CDR1 and CDR2 (germline): DFQATT, SNEGSKA (reference sequence). CDR3 length: 14 residues. The CDR3 region is CSAQIRGPNTEAFF. Here the CDR3 DNA reads TGCAGTGCCCAGATTAGGGGCCCCAACACTGAAGCTTTCTTT.

This clonotype has just a few counts. The chain has TRBV3-1 and TRBJ2-2; D remains ambiguous. CDR3 length: 13 residues. Germline CDR1 reads LGHDT; CDR2 reads YNNKEL (reference sequence). V was shortened by 5 bases and J by 5 bases, with 9 bases between the two germline ends. CDR3: CASSSIETGELFF. CDR3 sequence (DNA): TGTGCCAGCAGCTCCATCGAAACCGGGGAGCTGTTTTTT.

The CDR3 protein is CASSQQGRGLEQFF. DNA of the CDR3: TGTGCCAGCTCACAACAGGGAAGGGGGCTTGAGCAGTTCTTC. V and J are TRBV18 and TRBJ2-5, with 7 bases matching TRBD1. The J call is doubtful: the DNA matches TRBJ2-1 better. Germline lookup yields CDR1 KGHSH and CDR2 LQKENI. This CDR3 comprises 14 residues.

This clonotype was recorded a few times. The genes are TRBV19 and TRBJ2-5, with TRBD2 matching 11 bases. The tail of the sequence fits TRBJ2-1 better, so the J call may be wrong. This CDR3 has 18 residues. Per germline, CDR1 LNHDA and CDR2 SQIVND (reference sequence). This CDR3 is CASSPGRLAGGVYNEQFF. CDR3 nucleotides: TGTGCCAGTAGTCCCGGACGGCTAGCGGGAGGCGTGTACAATGAGCAGTTCTTC.

This clonotype was counted a few times. The chain is built from TRBV9 and TRBJ2-5; D is unresolved. The CDR3 is 15 residues long. The germline gives CDR1 SGDLS, CDR2 YYNGEE. V lost 0 bases to trimming and J lost 4 bases, with 13 bases between them. The CDR3 DNA reads as TGTGCCAGCAGCGTAGATGGAGTAACTGGAGAGACCCAGTACTTC. Protein product: CASSVDGVTGETQYF.

The J gene is TRBJ2-1, the V gene TRBV6-1, with D perhaps TRBD1 (5 bases). Germline V gives CDR1 MNHNS, CDR2 SASEGT. Trimming removed 6 bases from V and 5 bases from J, with 14 bases in between. CDR3 length equals 14 residues. Here the CDR3 reads CASSAMTVNNEQFF. The CDR3 nucleotides read TGTGCCAGCAGCGCCATGACAGTTAACAATGAGCAGTTCTTC.